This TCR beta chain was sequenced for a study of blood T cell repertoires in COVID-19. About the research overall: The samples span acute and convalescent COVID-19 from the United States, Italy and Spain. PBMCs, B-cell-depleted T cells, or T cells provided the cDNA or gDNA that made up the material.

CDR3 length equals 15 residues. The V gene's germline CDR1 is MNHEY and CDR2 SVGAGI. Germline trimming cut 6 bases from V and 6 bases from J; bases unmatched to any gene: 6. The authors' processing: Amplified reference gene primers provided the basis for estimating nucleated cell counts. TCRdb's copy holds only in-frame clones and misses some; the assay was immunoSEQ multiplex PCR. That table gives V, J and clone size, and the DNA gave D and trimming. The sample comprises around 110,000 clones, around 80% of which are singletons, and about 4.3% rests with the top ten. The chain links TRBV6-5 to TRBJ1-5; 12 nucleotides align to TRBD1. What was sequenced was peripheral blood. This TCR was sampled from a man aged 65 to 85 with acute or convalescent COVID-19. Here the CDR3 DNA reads TGTGCCAGCAGCTTGGGACAGGGGGCCGCTCAGCCCCAGCATTTT. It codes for CASSLGQGAAQPQHF.